This record concerns one TCR beta chain sequence. Its antigen specificity is not known. A junction end diverges from the germline sequence, so it may reflect a read error. In the same sample, other DNA sequences code for this CDR3. The source of the sample is a study of a mutant IDH1 vaccine in newly diagnosed glioma (dated by TCRdb to the early 2020s). Some background on the complete study: Patients were given eight vaccinations, in weeks 1, 3, 5, 7, 11, 15, 19 and 23, which matched visits V03 through V10. Peripheral blood was drawn at six visits: V03 (baseline), V05, V07, V10, V12 and V13. Before enrollment, most patients had been given radiochemotherapy with temozolomide as standard therapy, while the rest had received either radiotherapy alone or temozolomide alone. Vaccination began 4-6 weeks after radiotherapy alone, or alongside temozolomide cycles in the chemotherapy-containing groups. Longitudinal TCRB deep sequencing was performed for some 25 treated patients wherever samples were available for exploratory analyses. The approximately 30 treated patients were around 62% male and roughly 40% female, with a mean age of approximately 40 years. Overall results and qualifications from the work: Vaccine-induced immune responses across multiple MHC alleles were detected in 80% to 95% of patients. The authors stated that sample limitations prevented analyses of patient blood samples from being reproduced. Pseudoprogression seemed to be unrelated to changes in the top peripheral T cell clonotypes found by TCRB sequencing. Selection of PBMC samples for TCRB deep sequencing was based on availability.

In the paper's terms, the time point label means: week 11, during vaccination. A 20-mer mutant IDH1 peptide at 300 micrograms in Montanide made up each vaccine dose, which was injected subcutaneously together with topical imiquimod. Newly diagnosed WHO grade 3 or 4 IDH1-mutant astrocytomas showing loss of nuclear ATRX were present in the donors. The samples were drawn from NOA16, a multicentre, single-arm, open-label phase I trial in Germany that tested a mutant IDH1 peptide vaccine in humans for the first time. Genomic DNA for TCRB sequencing was extracted from EDTA blood using the DNeasy Blood and Tissue Kit. The receptor library was made with the immunoSEQ multiplex PCR assay. Rearranged TCR beta chain sequences were amplified with the hsTCRB Kit following the manufacturer's protocol. An Illumina MiSeq was used to sequence the TCRB libraries. In the original analysis: Demultiplexing, trimming and gene mapping were performed with the kit vendor's proprietary platform. TCRdb holds this immuneACCESS table with in-frame rearrangements only. Some clones are missing; in checked studies, unresolved V genes explain under half, and the rest has no known cause. From that table come the V and J calls and clone size; the DNA was used to work out D and trimming. Counted in this sample were over 95,000 clones; around 90% of them appeared once. Around 0.61% of the sample is held by the ten biggest clonotypes.

The specimen was PBMCs, collected from a glioma patient whose treatment included an IDH1 peptide vaccine. The clonotype was recovered from a woman between 45 and 60 years old with glioma.

The nucleotide sequence is given as TGTGCCAGTAGCGAACACCGGGACACCTCTGGAAACACCATATATTTT. It translates as CASSEHRDTSGNTIYF. In this chain, TRBV9 is recombined with TRBJ1-3; a weak D assignment points to TRBD1 (6 bases agree). The CDR3 sequence holds 16 residues, the cysteine and phenylalanine included. Only the CDR3 region is kept as DNA, spanning 48 bases read in frame from base 1. From the germline V gene, CDR1 is SGDLS and CDR2 is YYNGEE.